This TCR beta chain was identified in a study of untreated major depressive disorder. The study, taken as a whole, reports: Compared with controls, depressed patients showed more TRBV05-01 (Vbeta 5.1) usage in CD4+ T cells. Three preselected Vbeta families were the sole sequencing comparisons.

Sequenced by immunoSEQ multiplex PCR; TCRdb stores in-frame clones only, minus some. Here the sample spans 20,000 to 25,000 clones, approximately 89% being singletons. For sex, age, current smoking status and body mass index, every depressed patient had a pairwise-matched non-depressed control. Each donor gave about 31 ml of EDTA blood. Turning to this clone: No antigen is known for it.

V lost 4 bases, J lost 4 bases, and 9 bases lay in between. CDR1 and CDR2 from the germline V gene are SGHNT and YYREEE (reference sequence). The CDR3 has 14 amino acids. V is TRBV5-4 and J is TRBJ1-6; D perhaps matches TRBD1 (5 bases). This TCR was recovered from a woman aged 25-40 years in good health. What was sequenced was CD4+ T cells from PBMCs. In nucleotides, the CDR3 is TGTGCCAGCAGCCCGGACAAGTATAATTCACCCCTCCACTTT. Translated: CASSPDKYNSPLHF.